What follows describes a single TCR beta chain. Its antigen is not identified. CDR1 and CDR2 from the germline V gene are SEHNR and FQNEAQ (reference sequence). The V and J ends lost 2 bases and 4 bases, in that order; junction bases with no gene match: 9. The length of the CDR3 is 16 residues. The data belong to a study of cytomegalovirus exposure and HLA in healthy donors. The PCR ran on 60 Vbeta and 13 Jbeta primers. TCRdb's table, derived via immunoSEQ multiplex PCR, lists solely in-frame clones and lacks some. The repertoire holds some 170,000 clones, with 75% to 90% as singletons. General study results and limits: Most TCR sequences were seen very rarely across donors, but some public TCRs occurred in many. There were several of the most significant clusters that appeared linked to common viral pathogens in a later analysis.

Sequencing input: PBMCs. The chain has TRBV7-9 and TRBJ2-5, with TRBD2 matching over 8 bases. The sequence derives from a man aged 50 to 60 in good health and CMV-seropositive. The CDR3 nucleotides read TGTGCCAGCAGCTTATTCTCCGGGGGGGCCGGAGAGACCCAGTACTTC. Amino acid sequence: CASSLFSGGAGETQYF.